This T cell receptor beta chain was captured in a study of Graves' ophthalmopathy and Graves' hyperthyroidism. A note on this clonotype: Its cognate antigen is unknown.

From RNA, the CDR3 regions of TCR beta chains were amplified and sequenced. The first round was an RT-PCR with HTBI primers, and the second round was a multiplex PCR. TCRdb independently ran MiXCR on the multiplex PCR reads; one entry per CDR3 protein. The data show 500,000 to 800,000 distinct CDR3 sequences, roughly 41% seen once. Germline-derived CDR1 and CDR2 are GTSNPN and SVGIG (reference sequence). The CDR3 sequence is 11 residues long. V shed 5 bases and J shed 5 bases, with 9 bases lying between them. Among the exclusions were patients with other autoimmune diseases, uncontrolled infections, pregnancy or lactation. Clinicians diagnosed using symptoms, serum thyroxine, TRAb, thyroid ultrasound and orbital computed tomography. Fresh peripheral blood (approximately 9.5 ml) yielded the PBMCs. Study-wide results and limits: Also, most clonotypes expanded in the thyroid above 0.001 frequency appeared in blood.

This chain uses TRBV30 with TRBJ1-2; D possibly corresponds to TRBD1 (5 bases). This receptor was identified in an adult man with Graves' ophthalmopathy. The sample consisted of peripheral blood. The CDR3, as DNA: TGTGCCTGGGACAGAGAGTATGGCTACACCTTC. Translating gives CAWDREYGYTF.